This T cell receptor beta chain stems from a study of T cell responses to AZD1222 COVID-19 vaccine. Here immunoSEQ multiplex PCR was the method, and the copy in TCRdb shows in-frame clones only, minus some. The table records 250,000 or so clones, 85% to 95% of them present only once. CDR1 is KGHSH, CDR2 LQKENI, per germline. The germline V and J ends were trimmed by 6 bases and 0 bases, with 15 bases remaining between them. The CDR3 spans 15 residues. V and J are TRBV18 and TRBJ2-7, with D perhaps matching TRBD1 or TRBD2 (5 bases each). The sample here was peripheral blood, taken on day 0 of AZD1222 vaccination. The receptor's source is an adult in good health. The CDR3 spells CASSPGRILSYEQYF. The CDR3 nucleotides are TGTGCCAGCTCGCCGGGACGGATACTCTCCTACGAGCAGTACTTC.